Listed below are T cell receptor beta chains from one sample, sequenced in a study of T cell clusters in autoimmune cytopenias. Each CDR3 protein gets one entry in TCRdb, which reprocessed the multiplex PCR reads and gives no DNA. With roughly 6,100 distinct CDR3 sequences in the sample, the ten largest clones hold less than 45%. The same data also contributed to another study, on T cell repertoires in aging, cancer and after chemotherapy.

The specimen was peripheral blood. All receptors come from a human donor in good health. Both conserved end residues are part of each CDR3. Size is omitted from some rows. Given values are once, few, many or a class for expanded clones.

>TRBV20-1|NA|TRBJ2-7
CSAGTSGGPYEQYF
>TRBV7-9|NA|TRBJ1-4
CASSLAKEKLFF
>TRBV4-3|NA|TRBJ1-4
CASSQDRADEKLFF
>TRBV19|NA|TRBJ1-1
CASSIWGNTEAFF
>TRBV5-4|NA|TRBJ2-7
CAEGGGAYEQYF
>TRBV6-5|NA|TRBJ1-5
CASSYTGSNQPQHF
>TRBV29-1|NA|TRBJ2-3
CSVVAGARTDTQYF
>TRBV4-2|NA|TRBJ1-6
CASMGDGVGSPLHF
>TRBV6-1|NA|TRBJ1-5
CASSKTSLNQPQHF
>TRBV6-1|medium-sized|TRBJ1-2
CASSEASNRAYGYTF
>TRBV19|medium-sized|TRBJ2-2
CASSINTNTGELFF
>TRBV19|large|TRBJ2-5
CASAIGPGLEETQYF
>TRBV30|medium-sized|TRBJ2-2
CAWSGLGASNTGELFF
>TRBV9|NA|TRBJ2-3
CASSETDTQYF
>TRBV11-2|NA|TRBJ2-2
CASSRGQTNTGELFF
>TRBV7-6|NA|TRBJ2-1
CASSLGTSGGDNEQFF
>TRBV6-5|medium-sized|TRBJ1-2
CASRKKPGTGYTF
>TRBV12-3/TRBV12-4|NA|TRBJ2-3
CASSLARDTQYF
>TRBV7-6|medium-sized|TRBJ2-5
CASSQRSGGYETQYF
>TRBV12-3/TRBV12-4|medium-sized|TRBJ2-1
CASTPGGYNEQFF
>TRBV6-1|NA|TRBJ1-5
CASSETRWTVNQPQHF
>TRBV7-2|NA|TRBJ2-3
CASSLVGGASLTDTQYF
>TRBV6-2/TRBV6-3|NA|TRBJ1-2
CASRGTGFYGYTF
>TRBV19|medium-sized|TRBJ1-5
CASSPQGYSNQPQHF
>TRBV11-2|NA|TRBJ2-3
CASSLDKGFGRTDTQYF
>TRBV18|NA|TRBJ1-5
CASSPGGGQPQHF
>TRBV15|large|TRBJ2-2
CATSTGQGTTGELFF
>TRBV7-2|NA|TRBJ2-1
CASSLGTDSYNEQFF
>TRBV18|NA|TRBJ1-1
CASSLDRNTEAFF
>TRBV6-1|medium-sized|TRBJ1-5
CASSEVETDSNQPQHF
>TRBV7-2|NA|TRBJ2-1
CASSLRLAGGGSYNEQFF
>TRBV12-3/TRBV12-4|NA|TRBJ2-2
CASSLKGAGPPHTGELFF
>TRBV19|medium-sized|TRBJ2-3
CASRLGDTQYF
>TRBV6-1|NA|TRBJ1-1
CASSPRTGGFANTEAFF
>TRBV15|medium-sized|TRBJ1-1
CATSRGTGRRNTEAFF
>TRBV13|NA|TRBJ2-1
CASSPDRGRYEQFF
>TRBV15|medium-sized|TRBJ2-6
CATSRDRGANVLTF
>TRBV7-6|NA|TRBJ1-1
CASSSMGGNTEAFF
>TRBV12-3/TRBV12-4|NA|TRBJ1-4
CASSGEGDEKLFF
>TRBV10-3|NA|TRBJ1-2
CAIIGRLGDYGYTF
>TRBV4-3|NA|TRBJ2-1
CASSQERRRYNEQFF
>TRBV6-5|medium-sized|TRBJ2-1
CASSYGTSGGEILDEQFF
>TRBV7-9|NA|TRBJ1-6
CASSLVVPGNSPLHF
>TRBV10-2|NA|TRBJ1-5
CASSESRDRVEQPQHF
>TRBV4-3|NA|TRBJ1-5
CASSLHRGGVDQPQHF